These 18 T cell receptor beta chains were all obtained from the same sample, sequenced in a study of cytomegalovirus exposure and HLA in healthy donors. 13 Jbeta primers and 60 Vbeta primers were used for the PCR. The data were produced by immunoSEQ multiplex PCR, yet TCRdb's version contains in-frame clones alone and is incomplete. The sample contains around 140,000 clones, under 85% of which appear only once. Sequenced sample: PBMCs. Receptors originate from a male donor in good health and CMV-seropositive.

The rearrangement links TRBV19 to TRBJ1-1; unclear D gene. Germline V lookup: CDR1 LNHDA, CDR2 SQIVND (reference sequence). The V and J ends lost 5 bases and 11 bases respectively, with 18 bases between them. CDR3 length equals 13 residues. CDR3 DNA sequence: TGTGCCAGTAGTTTCGCCCCCCCAAGGGAGGCTTTCTTT. Protein product: CASSFAPPREAFF.

Remarks on this clone: Sequence at one end of the junction differs from germline and may be a read error. The chain couples TRBV7-2 to TRBJ2-1, with D perhaps matching TRBD2 (7 bases). Germline V gives CDR1 SGHTA, CDR2 FQGNSA. The CDR3 covers 15 residues. The CDR3 loop reads CASSLAARGAIEQFF. The CDR3 region has the DNA TGTGCCAGCAGCCTAGCGGCCAGGGGTGCTATTGAGCAGTTCTTC.

The chain links TRBV10-3 to TRBJ2-7; TRBD2 aligns across 9 bases. The germline CDR1 and CDR2 sequences are ENHRY and SYGVKD. There are 14 residues in the CDR3. V lost 4 bases, J lost 5 bases, and 6 bases stayed unmatched. CDR3 nucleotide sequence: TGTGCCATCAGTGTTAATAGCGGGAGTCACGAGCAGTACTTC. Protein: CAISVNSGSHEQYF.

The rearrangement uses TRBV28 and TRBJ2-7; D might be TRBD2 (6 bases). V was clipped by 2 bases and J by 7 bases, with 15 bases between them. The length of the CDR3 is 14 residues. Germline values: CDR1 MDHEN, CDR2 SYDVKM. The CDR3 DNA reads as TGTGCCAGCAGTTTACTTGGGAGGTTGGGGGAGCAGTACTTC. Translated: CASSLLGRLGEQYF.

This clone was picked up a small number of times. This chain links TRBV6-1 with TRBJ1-2, with D perhaps matching TRBD1 (5 bases). Germline V CDR1 and CDR2: MNHNS, SASEGT. V was pared by 6 bases and J by 3 bases, with 11 bases between. This CDR3 spans 13 amino acids. The CDR3: CASSQTAYYGYTF. The CDR3 DNA follows: TGTGCCAGCAGCCAGACAGCATACTATGGCTACACCTTC.

The CDR3 nucleotides are TGCGCCAGCAGCCAAGAGCCTAGCGGGATCCCTCCTTCCAATGAGCAGTTCTTC. Encoded protein: CASSQEPSGIPPSNEQFF. The J gene is TRBJ2-1, the V gene TRBV4-1; 9 bases line up with TRBD2. Germline V lookup: CDR1 MGHRA, CDR2 YSYEKL. There are 18 residues in the CDR3. The J segment lost 6 bases and the V segment lost 0 bases, leaving 12 bases of the junction unmatched.

J is TRBJ2-7 and V is TRBV29-1; 10 bases agree with TRBD2. V lost 4 bases to trimming and J lost 2 bases; unmatched junction nucleotides: 11. The CDR3 runs 16 residues. Germline V gene data show CDR1 as SQVTM and CDR2 as ANQGSEA. The DNA for the CDR3 is TGCAGCGTTGGTGGGTCTAGCGGGAGTCCCCCCTACGAGCAGTACTTC. As protein: CSVGGSSGSPPYEQYF.

The chain carries TRBV10-3 and TRBJ2-5, with TRBD2 matching 11 bases. V trimming: 6 bases; J trimming: 0 bases; junction bases outside the gene matches: 3. Germline CDR1 and CDR2: ENHRY and SYGVKD. The CDR3 runs to 15 residues. CDR3 nucleotides: TGTGCCATCAGGGGGGGACTAGCGGACCAAGAGACCCAGTACTTC. It translates to CAIRGGLADQETQYF.

This rearrangement joins TRBV7-8 to TRBJ2-1, with TRBD2 as a possible D gene (6 bases). Per germline, CDR1 SGHVS and CDR2 FQNEAQ. Trimming removed 1 base at V and 2 bases at J, with 9 bases between. The CDR3 is 15 amino acids. The CDR3 protein is CASSLGLATYNEQFF. The CDR3 DNA follows: TGTGCCAGCAGCTTAGGTCTAGCGACCTACAATGAGCAGTTCTTC.

V gene TRBV5-1 combines with J gene TRBJ2-2; 7 nucleotides match TRBD2. Germline values: CDR1 SGHRS, CDR2 YFSETQ. J gave up 2 bases and V 5 bases, and 3 bases lay outside the gene matches. This CDR3 has 14 amino acids. CDR3 residues: CASRRDYNTGELFF. The CDR3 DNA follows: TGCGCCAGCAGAAGGGACTATAACACCGGGGAGCTGTTTTTT.

This chain uses TRBV5-4 with TRBJ2-1; D unresolved. Germline lookup yields CDR1 SGHNT and CDR2 YYREEE (reference sequence). The length of the CDR3 is 13 residues. CDR3 coding DNA: TGTGCTCCGGGTCCCGCAATCGCCGATGAGCAGTTCTTC. Its protein is CAPGPAIADEQFF.

This chain uses TRBV2 with TRBJ1-5, with 7 bases aligning to TRBD1. The V gene end was trimmed by 7 bases and the J gene end by 4 bases; junction bases not matched to a gene: 7. The CDR3 is 14 residues long. Per the germline V gene, CDR1 is SNHLY and CDR2 is FYNNEI. This CDR3 is CASTPDRPNQPQHF. CDR3 in DNA: TGTGCCAGCACCCCGGACAGGCCAAATCAGCCCCAGCATTTT.

The chain has TRBV6-5 and TRBJ1-1, with a weak D call TRBD1 (5 bases). V was clipped by 6 bases and J by 2 bases, with 10 bases between them. The CDR3 is 13 residues long. CDR1 and CDR2 (germline): MNHEY, SVGAGI. CDR3 sequence reads: CASRPTGNTEAFF. The CDR3 DNA reads TGTGCCAGCAGACCCACAGGAAACACTGAAGCTTTCTTT.

V gene TRBV10-3 combines with J gene TRBJ2-1; 8 bases line up with TRBD2. Germline trimming cut 7 bases from V and 1 base from J; bases unmatched to any gene: 9. CDR1 and CDR2 from the germline V gene are ENHRY and SYGVKD. The CDR3 runs to 16 residues. The CDR3 loop is CAIKPPGGRSYNEQFF. The CDR3 DNA sequence: TGTGCCATCAAACCCCCGGGCGGGAGGTCCTACAATGAGCAGTTCTTC.

The V call is TRBV19, the J call TRBJ1-1, with D unresolved. Trimming took 4 bases from V and 4 from J, leaving 13 bases between them. Per germline, CDR1 LNHDA and CDR2 SQIVND (reference sequence). The CDR3 spans 14 residues. The CDR3 nucleotides read TGTGCCAGTAGTAGGATCGCCGGAGTCACTGAAGCTTTCTTT. Encoded protein: CASSRIAGVTEAFF. Filled out from reference TRBV19 and TRBJ1-1, the complete variable domain reads DGGITQSPKYLFRKEGQNVTLSCEQNLNHDAMYWYRQDPGQGLRLIYYSQIVNDFQKGDIAEGYSVSREKKESFPLTVTSAQKNPTAFYLCASSRIAGVTEAFFGQGTRLTVV.

The chain combines TRBV2 with TRBJ2-1, with TRBD2 matching 14 bases. Germline loops: CDR1 SNHLY, CDR2 FYNNEI. The length of the CDR3 is 18 residues. V lost 5 bases and J lost 7; bases outside the gene matches: 13. CDR3 residues: CASSPVIGLAGGRNEQFF. CDR3 sequence (DNA): TGTGCCAGCAGTCCCGTAATTGGACTAGCGGGGGGCCGGAATGAGCAGTTCTTC.

The chain carries TRBV5-1 and TRBJ2-7; D perhaps matches TRBD1 (5 bases). The CDR3 runs to 13 residues. Germline loops: CDR1 SGHRS, CDR2 YFSETQ. V shed 0 bases and J shed 6 bases, with 10 bases lying between them. CDR3 sequence (DNA): TGCGCCAGCAGCTTGGGCAGGGTCGGCGAGCAGTACTTC. It is translated as CASSLGRVGEQYF.

This rearrangement joins TRBV15 to TRBJ1-1; TRBD1 is a possible D gene (5 bases). Trimming stripped 4 bases from V and 1 base from J, with 10 bases between. Germline CDR1 LNHNV, CDR2 YYDKDF (reference sequence). There are 14 residues in the CDR3. CDR3 protein: CATSKETANTEAFF. The DNA of the CDR3 is TGTGCCACCAGCAAGGAGACAGCGAACACTGAAGCTTTCTTT.